This T cell receptor (beta chain) was sequenced in a study of cytomegalovirus exposure and HLA in healthy donors. The CDR3 sequence is 13 residues long. The V gene's germline CDR1 is LNHDA and CDR2 SQIVND (reference sequence). V dropped 1 base and J dropped 6 bases, with 9 bases sitting between them. As concerns this clone: The antigen is not known.

PCR amplification relied on 60 Vbeta primers (plus 13 Jbeta primers). Measured with immunoSEQ multiplex PCR; TCRdb has only the in-frame clones, and not every one. The table has some 180,000 clones, about 12% seen once. Study observations and caveats: A later analysis appeared to link common viral pathogens to several of the most significant clusters. A missense variant in DCLRE1C was later tied to TCR beta V- and J-gene trimming.

Sequenced material: PBMCs. This chain uses TRBV19 with TRBJ2-5, with D maybe TRBD1 (6 bases). The receptor was isolated from a man in his fifties or sixties in good health and CMV-seropositive. The CDR3 DNA is TGTGCCAGTAGTATAGTAGGGGGACAGACCCAGTACTTC. Protein sequence: CASSIVGGQTQYF.